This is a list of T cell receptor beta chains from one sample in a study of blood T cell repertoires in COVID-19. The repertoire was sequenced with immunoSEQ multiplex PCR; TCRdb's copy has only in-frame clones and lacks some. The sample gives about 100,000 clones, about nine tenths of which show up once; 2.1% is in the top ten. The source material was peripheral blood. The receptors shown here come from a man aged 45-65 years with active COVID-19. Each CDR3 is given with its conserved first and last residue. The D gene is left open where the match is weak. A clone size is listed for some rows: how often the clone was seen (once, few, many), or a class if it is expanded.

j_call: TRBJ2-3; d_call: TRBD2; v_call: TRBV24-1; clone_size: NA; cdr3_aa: CATSSPGLVGDTQYF; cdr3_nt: TGTGCCACCAGTTCGCCGGGACTAGTGGGAGATACGCAGTATTTT
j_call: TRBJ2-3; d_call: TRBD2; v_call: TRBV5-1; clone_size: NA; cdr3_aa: CASSLLGLAGKADTQYF; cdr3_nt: TGCGCCAGCAGCTTGTTGGGCCTAGCGGGGAAGGCAGATACGCAGTATTTT
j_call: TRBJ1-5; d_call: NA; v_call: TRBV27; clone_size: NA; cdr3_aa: CATGQINQPQHF; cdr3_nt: TGTGCCACCGGACAAATCAATCAGCCCCAGCATTTT
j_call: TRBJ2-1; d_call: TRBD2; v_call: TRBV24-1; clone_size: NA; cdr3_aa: CATAPGGGSYNEQFF; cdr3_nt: TGTGCCACAGCACCTGGCGGGGGCTCCTACAATGAGCAGTTCTTC
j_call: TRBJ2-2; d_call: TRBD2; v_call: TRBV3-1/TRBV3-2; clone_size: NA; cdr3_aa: CASSQVGTSPGELFF; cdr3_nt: TGTGCCAGCAGCCAAGTGGGGACTAGTCCCGGGGAGCTGTTTTTT
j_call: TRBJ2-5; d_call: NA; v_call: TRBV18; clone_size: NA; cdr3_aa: CASSPQASLWETQYF; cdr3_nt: TGTGCCAGCTCACCACAGGCTAGTCTCTGGGAGACCCAGTACTTC
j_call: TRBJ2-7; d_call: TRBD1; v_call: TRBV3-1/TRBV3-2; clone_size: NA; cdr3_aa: CASSGGTGNYEQYF; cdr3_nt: TGTGCCAGCAGCGGGGGGACAGGGAACTACGAGCAGTACTTC
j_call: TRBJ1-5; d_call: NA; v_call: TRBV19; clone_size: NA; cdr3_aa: CASSIGGTPNQPQHF; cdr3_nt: TGTGCCAGTAGTATCGGCGGGACCCCCAATCAGCCCCAGCATTTT
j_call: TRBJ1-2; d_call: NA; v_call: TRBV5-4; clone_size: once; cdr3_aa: CASSSRGGLLYGYTF; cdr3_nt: TGTGCCAGCAGCTCTCGGGGGGGGCTCCTCTATGGCTACACCTTC
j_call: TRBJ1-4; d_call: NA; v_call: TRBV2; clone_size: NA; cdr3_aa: CASRLGGADEKLFF; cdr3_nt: TGTGCCAGCAGACTTGGGGGGGCCGATGAAAAACTGTTTTTT
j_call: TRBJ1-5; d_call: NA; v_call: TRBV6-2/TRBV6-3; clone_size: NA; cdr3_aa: CASSPGGSNQPQHF; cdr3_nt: TGTGCCAGCAGTCCGGGAGGGAGCAATCAGCCCCAGCATTTT
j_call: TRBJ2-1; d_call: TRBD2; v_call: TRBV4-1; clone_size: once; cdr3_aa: CASSQGTSGPYNEQFF; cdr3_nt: TGCGCCAGCAGCCAGGGTACTAGCGGGCCCTACAATGAGCAGTTCTTC
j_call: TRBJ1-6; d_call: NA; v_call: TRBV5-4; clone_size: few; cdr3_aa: CASSYRVGNSPLHF; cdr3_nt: TGTGCCAGCAGCTACAGGGTTGGGAATTCACCCCTCCACTTT
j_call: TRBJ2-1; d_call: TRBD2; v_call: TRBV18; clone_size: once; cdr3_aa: CASSPLTSGIDNEQFF; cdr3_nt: TGTGCCAGCTCACCCCTAACTAGCGGGATAGACAATGAGCAGTTCTTC
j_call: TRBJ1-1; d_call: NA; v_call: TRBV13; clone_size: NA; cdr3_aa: CASSLRPGAARAFF; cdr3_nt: TGTGCCAGCAGCCTCCGACCAGGGGCCGCGCGCGCTTTCTTT
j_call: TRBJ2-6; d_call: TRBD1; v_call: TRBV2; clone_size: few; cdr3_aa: CASRDRGLGANVLTF; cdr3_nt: TGTGCCAGCAGGGACAGGGGGCTTGGGGCCAACGTCCTGACTTTC
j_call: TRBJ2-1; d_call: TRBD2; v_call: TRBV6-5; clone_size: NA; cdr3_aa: CASTGGRGDEQFF; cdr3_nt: TGTGCCAGCACGGGCGGGAGGGGCGATGAGCAGTTCTTC
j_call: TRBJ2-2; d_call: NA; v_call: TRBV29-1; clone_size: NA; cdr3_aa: CSVADRPGELFF; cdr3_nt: TGCAGCGTTGCCGACAGACCCGGGGAGCTGTTTTTT
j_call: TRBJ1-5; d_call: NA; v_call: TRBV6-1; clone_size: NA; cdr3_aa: CASSEIGGTNQPQHF; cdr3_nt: TGTGCCAGCAGTGAAATCGGTGGTACTAATCAGCCCCAGCATTTT
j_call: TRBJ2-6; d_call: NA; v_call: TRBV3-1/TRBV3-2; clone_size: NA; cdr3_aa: CASSQSGAVRSGANVLTF; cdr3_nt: TGTGCCAGCAGCCAGAGTGGGGCGGTCCGCTCTGGGGCCAACGTCCTGACTTTC
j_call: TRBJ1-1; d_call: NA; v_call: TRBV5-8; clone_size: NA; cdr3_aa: CASSLAQGLNTEAFF; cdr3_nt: TGTGCCAGCAGCTTGGCTCAGGGTCTAAACACTGAAGCTTTCTTT
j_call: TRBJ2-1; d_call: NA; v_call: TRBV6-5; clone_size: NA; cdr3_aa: CASSYLQGGNEQFF; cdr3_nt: TGTGCCAGCAGTTACTTGCAGGGAGGCAATGAGCAGTTCTTC
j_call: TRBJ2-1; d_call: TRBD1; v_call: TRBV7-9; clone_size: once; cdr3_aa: CASSSNRDSYEQFF; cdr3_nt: TGTGCCAGCAGCTCGAACCGGGACAGCTATGAGCAGTTCTTC
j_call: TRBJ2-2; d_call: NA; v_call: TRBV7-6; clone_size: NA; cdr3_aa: CASSLAASGTGELFF; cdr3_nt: TGTGCCAGCAGCTTAGCTGCTAGTGGAACCGGGGAGCTGTTTTTT
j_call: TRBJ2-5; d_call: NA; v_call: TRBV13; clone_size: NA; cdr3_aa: CASSLGSLGVAETQYF; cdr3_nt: TGTGCCAGCAGCTTAGGGTCGTTGGGAGTTGCAGAGACCCAGTACTTC
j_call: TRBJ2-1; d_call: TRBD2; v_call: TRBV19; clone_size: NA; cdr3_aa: CASSILTGGPCFF; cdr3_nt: TGTGCCAGTAGTATACTTACGGGAGGGCCATGTTTCTTC